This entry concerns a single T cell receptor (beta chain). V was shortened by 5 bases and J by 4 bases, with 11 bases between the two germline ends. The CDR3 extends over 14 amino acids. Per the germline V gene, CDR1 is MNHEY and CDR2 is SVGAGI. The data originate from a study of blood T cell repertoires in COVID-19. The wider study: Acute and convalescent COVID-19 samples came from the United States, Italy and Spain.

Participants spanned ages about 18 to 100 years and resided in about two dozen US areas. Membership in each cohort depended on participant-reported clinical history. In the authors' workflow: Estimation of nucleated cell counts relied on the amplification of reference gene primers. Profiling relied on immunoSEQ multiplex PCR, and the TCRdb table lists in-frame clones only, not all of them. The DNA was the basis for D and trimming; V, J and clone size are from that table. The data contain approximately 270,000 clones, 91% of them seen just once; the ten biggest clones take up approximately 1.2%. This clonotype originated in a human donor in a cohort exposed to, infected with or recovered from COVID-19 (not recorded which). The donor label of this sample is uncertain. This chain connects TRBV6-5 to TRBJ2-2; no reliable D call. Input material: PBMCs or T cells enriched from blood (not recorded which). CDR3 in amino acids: CASSLTLSTGELFF. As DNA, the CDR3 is TGTGCCAGCAGTCTGACTCTAAGCACCGGGGAGCTGTTTTTT.